These 27 T cell receptor beta chains originate from one sample sequenced in a study of T cell responses to AZD1222 COVID-19 vaccine. Assay: immunoSEQ multiplex PCR; the TCRdb copy retains only in-frame clones and omits some. The table records 200,000 to 250,000 clones, around 93% of them present only once. Sample: peripheral blood, taken on day 0 of MenACWY control vaccination. These receptors were obtained from an adult in good health.

The CDR3 DNA follows: TGTGCCAGCAGTCCTTCTCAGGGGGGGGGTGAGACCCAGTACTTC. It specifies CASSPSQGGGETQYF. The chain carries TRBV28 and TRBJ2-5, with D possibly being TRBD1 or TRBD2 (7 bases each). Germline CDR1 and CDR2: MDHEN and SYDVKM. V dropped 5 bases and J dropped 5 bases, with 18 bases sitting between them. This CDR3 is 15 amino acids long.

The chain recombines TRBV5-1 with TRBJ1-1; no reliable D call. V was cut by 3 bases and J by 0 bases, with 15 bases left in between. The germline V gene encodes CDR1 SGHRS and CDR2 YFSETQ. This CDR3 contains 16 residues. The chain's CDR3 is CASSYGVGNLNTEAFF. DNA for the CDR3: TGCGCCAGCAGCTATGGAGTTGGGAACCTGAACACTGAAGCTTTCTTT.

The chain employs TRBV9 and TRBJ1-6, with D unclear. Trimming pared 3 bases from V and 7 bases from J, leaving 11 bases between. Looked up from germline, CDR1 is SGDLS and CDR2 is YYNGEE. This CDR3 comprises 14 residues. CDR3 sequence reads: CASSGLGRNSPLHF. The CDR3 DNA is TGTGCCAGCAGCGGCCTAGGGCGAAATTCACCCCTCCACTTT. The full variable domain, completed using reference TRBV9 and TRBJ1-6, is DSGVTQTPKHLITATGQRVTLRCSPRSGDLSVYWYQQSLDQGLQFLIQYYNGEERAKGNILERFSAQQFPDLHSELNLSSLELGDSALYFCASSGLGRNSPLHFGNGTRLTVT.

The V gene is TRBV7-7, the J gene TRBJ2-2; possibly TRBD1 for D (5 bases). The CDR3 loop spans 15 amino acids. The germline CDR1 and CDR2 sequences are SSHAT and FNYEAQ (reference sequence). Trimming removed 5 bases from V and 0 bases from J, with 10 bases in between. In nucleotides, the CDR3 is TGTGCCAGCAGCCCAACAGGATCGAACACCGGGGAGCTGTTTTTT. It encodes CASSPTGSNTGELFF.

V usage is TRBV5-1 and J usage is TRBJ2-7; TRBD2 matches at 8 bases. Germline V gene sequence: CDR1 SGHRS, CDR2 YFSETQ. V dropped 0 bases and J dropped 2; count of bases not matched to a gene: 4. The CDR3 is 15 amino acids. This CDR3 reads CASSLERGPTYEQYF. As DNA, the CDR3 is TGCGCCAGCAGCTTGGAGCGGGGGCCTACCTACGAGCAGTACTTC.

The V and J genes are TRBV19 and TRBJ1-2; the D is unclear. Germline V gene data show CDR1 as LNHDA and CDR2 as SQIVND (reference sequence). The CDR3 loop spans 10 amino acids. V lost 7 bases, J lost 8 bases, and 8 bases lay in between. The CDR3 spells CASMGVGYTF. DNA of the CDR3: TGTGCCAGTATGGGCGTGGGCTACACCTTC.

This sequence joins TRBV6-6 and TRBJ2-7; D not resolved. The CDR3 consists of 12 residues. Germline V gene sequence: CDR1 MNHNY, CDR2 SVGAGI (reference sequence). Trimming removed 5 bases from V and 4 bases from J, with 9 bases in between. The CDR3 protein is CASSALGYEQYF. CDR3 nucleotides: TGTGCCAGCAGTGCGCTGGGATACGAGCAGTACTTC.

The CDR3 is CASSTDRRTGELFF. CDR3 DNA sequence: TGTGCCAGCAGCACAGACAGGAGAACCGGGGAGCTGTTTTTT. The chain joins TRBV11-2 to TRBJ2-2; TRBD1 is a possible D gene (6 bases). CDR3 size: 14 residues. Trimming took 5 bases from V and 5 from J, leaving 12 bases between them. The germline CDR1 and CDR2 sequences are SGHAT and FQNNGV.

The rearrangement uses TRBV6-5 and TRBJ1-2; D is undetermined. From germline, CDR1 is MNHEY and CDR2 SVGAGI. The CDR3 contains 14 residues. The V end was cut by 5 bases, the J end by 4 bases, with 14 bases between. The CDR3 loop is CASSQAELVYGYTF. In DNA, the CDR3 is TGTGCCAGCAGTCAGGCGGAGTTGGTCTATGGCTACACCTTC.

The CDR3 bases are TGTGCCAGCACCTCACTAGCTAGGGAGACCCAGTACTTC. Amino acid sequence: CASTSLARETQYF. This chain connects TRBV12-3 or TRBV12-4 to TRBJ2-5, with a possible D match to TRBD2 (6 bases). V lost 7 bases and J 5 bases, leaving 14 bases between the germline ends. The length of the CDR3 is 13 residues.

This clone has only a few counts. The J gene is TRBJ2-5, the V gene TRBV5-1, with D unresolved. The length of the CDR3 is 11 residues. Trimming stripped 0 bases from V and 10 bases from J, with 7 bases between. Germline loops: CDR1 SGHRS, CDR2 YFSETQ. CDR3: CASSLDQHQYF. The CDR3 DNA follows: TGCGCCAGCAGCTTGGACCAACACCAGTACTTC.

CDR3: CASSLVSWGTTDTQYF. The CDR3 DNA is TGTGCCAGCAGCTTGGTATCGTGGGGAACCACAGATACGCAGTATTTT. The chain is built from TRBV5-4 and TRBJ2-3; the D is unclear. CDR3 length equals 16 residues. Germline V lookup: CDR1 SGHNT, CDR2 YYREEE (reference sequence). Trimming removed 0 bases at V and 2 bases at J, with 13 bases between.

J is TRBJ1-2 and V is TRBV2; D call uncertain. The CDR3 covers 11 residues. V shed 9 bases and J shed 5 bases, with 10 bases lying between them. Germline-derived CDR1 and CDR2 are SNHLY and FYNNEI. The CDR3 nucleotides are TGTGCCAGAGAGACTGGGTATGGCTACACCTTC. Translating gives CARETGYGYTF. Combining the CDR3 with reference TRBV2 and TRBJ1-2 gives the whole variable domain EPEVTQTPSHQVTQMGQEVILRCVPISNHLYFYWYRQILGQKVEFLVSFYNNEISEKSEIFDDQFSVERPDGSNFTLKIRSTKLEDSAMYFCARETGYGYTFGSGTRLTVV.

This chain connects TRBV5-1 to TRBJ1-2; TRBD1 might be the D (5 bases). V was shortened by 0 bases and J by 8 bases, with 11 bases between the two germline ends. CDR1 is SGHRS and CDR2 is YFSETQ in the germline V gene. The CDR3 covers 13 residues. The DNA for the CDR3 is TGCGCCAGCAGCTTGGAGCAGGGAGAAGGCTACACCTTC. Its translation is CASSLEQGEGYTF.

The chain carries TRBV3-1 (or the pseudogene TRBV3-2) and TRBJ1-2; D gene uncertain. The germline CDR1 and CDR2 sequences are LGHDT and YNNKEL (reference sequence). Trimming removed 1 base at V and 4 bases at J, with 13 bases between. The CDR3 is 15 amino acids. The CDR3 nucleotides are TGTGCCAGCAGCCAAGCGTACAGTCCCATCTATGGCTACACCTTC. Its protein is CASSQAYSPIYGYTF.

CDR3 in DNA: TGTGCCAGCAGTTACGGGACAGAGCACTATGGCTACACCTTC. This codes for CASSYGTEHYGYTF. The chain links TRBV6-5 to TRBJ1-2; 7 bases match TRBD1. Germline V gene data show CDR1 as MNHEY and CDR2 as SVGAGI. This CDR3 is 14 amino acids long. V dropped 2 bases and J dropped 3; count of bases not matched to a gene: 3.

This sequence joins TRBV12-3 or TRBV12-4 and TRBJ1-2, with unresolved D. Trimming removed 7 bases from V and 7 bases from J, with 16 bases in between. The CDR3 has 13 amino acids. CDR3 region: CASTPSGPGGYTF. The CDR3 region has the DNA TGTGCCAGCACCCCGTCCGGTCCCGGTGGCTACACCTTC.

The J gene is TRBJ2-1, the V gene TRBV3-1 (or the pseudogene TRBV3-2); no clear D. The germline V and J ends were trimmed by 5 bases and 7 bases, with 9 bases remaining between them. Germline V lookup: CDR1 LGHDT, CDR2 YNNKEL (reference sequence). This CDR3 is built from 12 residues. The CDR3 coding sequence is TGTGCCAGCAGCGGCCGGATAAATGAGCAGTTCTTC. This codes for CASSGRINEQFF.

This chain joins TRBV4-1 and TRBJ2-1; no definite D call. Germline-derived CDR1 and CDR2 are MGHRA and YSYEKL. The V end was cut by 1 base, the J end by 3 bases, with 10 bases between. CDR3 size: 15 residues. The CDR3 loop reads CASSQARWDYNEQFF. As DNA, the CDR3 is TGCGCCAGCAGCCAAGCTCGCTGGGACTACAATGAGCAGTTCTTC.

V gene TRBV7-9 combines with J gene TRBJ1-1; D not certain. Trimming took off 8 bases at V and 6 bases at J, with 10 bases between the two ends. Germline lookup yields CDR1 SEHNR and CDR2 FQNEAQ (reference sequence). CDR3 length equals 11 residues. This CDR3 is CASFPLPEAFF. Written as DNA, the CDR3 is TGTGCCAGCTTCCCCCTACCTGAAGCTTTCTTT.

This chain connects TRBV9 to TRBJ1-2; D is unclear. Trimming shortened V by 0 bases and J by 8 bases, and 17 bases separated the two germline ends. The CDR3 contains 15 residues. CDR1 is SGDLS, CDR2 YYNGEE, per germline. The CDR3 reads CASSVDVIAYEGYTF. Here the CDR3 DNA reads TGTGCCAGCAGCGTAGATGTCATAGCATATGAAGGCTACACCTTC.

V gene TRBV27 combines with J gene TRBJ2-5; no clear D gene. Trimming stripped 2 bases from V and 5 bases from J, with 9 bases between. CDR1 and CDR2 (germline): MNHEY, SMNVEV (reference sequence). The CDR3 is made up of 13 amino acids. The CDR3, as DNA: TGTGCCAGCAGTTTAAATCACTGGGAGACCCAGTACTTC. Translated, it gives CASSLNHWETQYF.

This sequence joins TRBV12-3 or TRBV12-4 and TRBJ2-7, with a tentative D call TRBD2 (5 bases). Trimming pared 6 bases from V and 3 bases from J, leaving 9 bases between. The CDR3 sequence is 12 residues long. The CDR3 sequence is CASRALGYEQYF. DNA for the CDR3: TGTGCCAGCAGGGCACTAGGCTACGAGCAGTACTTC.

This clone was picked up a small number of times. This chain uses TRBV2 with TRBJ2-7, with a possible D match to TRBD1 (5 bases). The CDR3 sequence is 11 residues long. The germline V gene has CDR1 SNHLY and CDR2 FYNNEI. Deletions cut 7 bases from V and 6 bases from J, with 10 bases between. The CDR3 DNA reads as TGTGCCAGCAAGGGGTTATCCGAGCAGTACTTC. Translating it yields CASKGLSEQYF. Filled out from reference TRBV2 and TRBJ2-7, the complete variable domain reads EPEVTQTPSHQVTQMGQEVILRCVPISNHLYFYWYRQILGQKVEFLVSFYNNEISEKSEIFDDQFSVERPDGSNFTLKIRSTKLEDSAMYFCASKGLSEQYFGPGTRLTVT.

The CDR3: CASSSQGVLNYGYTF. CDR3 nucleotide sequence: TGTGCCAGCAGCTCCCAAGGAGTGCTTAACTATGGCTACACCTTC. The V call is TRBV7-2, the J call TRBJ1-2; the D is unclear. This CDR3 contains 15 residues. Trimming pared 4 bases from V and 1 base from J, leaving 13 bases between. Germline V lookup: CDR1 SGHTA, CDR2 FQGNSA.

J is TRBJ1-4 and V is TRBV15, with 7 positions matching TRBD1. Trimming at V came to 3 bases and at J to 7 bases, leaving 5 bases not matched to a gene. The CDR3 covers 14 residues. CDR1 is LNHNV, CDR2 YYDKDF, per germline (reference sequence). DNA of the CDR3: TGTGCCACCAGCAGCAGGGGGGGCGGTGAAAAACTGTTTTTT. Its protein product is CATSSRGGGEKLFF.

The genes are TRBV30 and TRBJ1-2; D is uncertain. Germline V gives CDR1 GTSNPN, CDR2 SVGIG (reference sequence). CDR3 size: 11 residues. V lost 0 bases to trimming and J lost 5 bases, with 4 bases between them. CDR3 loop: CAWSVQYGYTF. The CDR3 coding sequence is TGTGCCTGGAGTGTACAATATGGCTACACCTTC.